Below, 25 T cell receptor beta chains from the same sample are listed, as sequenced in a study of T cells after yellow fever vaccination. MiXCR, applied by TCRdb to the 5' RACE reads, yields one record per CDR3 protein. The data show 250,000 to 300,000 distinct CDR3 sequences, around 4.9% seen once. The input for sequencing was CD4+ T cells sorted from PBMCs, taken on the day of the yellow fever booster vaccination. All receptors come from a man aged 18 to 29 who received the YFV17D yellow fever vaccine.

This clonotype was recorded many times. The V gene is TRBV5-1, the J gene TRBJ2-3; 10 positions match TRBD2. The CDR3 spans 16 residues. J lost 4 bases, V lost 0 bases, and 5 bases had no gene match. The germline V gene has CDR1 SGHRS and CDR2 YFSETQ. The CDR3 is CASSLGSGGRPDTQYF. As DNA, the CDR3 is TGCGCCAGCAGCTTGGGTAGCGGGGGGCGGCCAGATACGCAGTATTTT.

This sequence joins TRBV18 and TRBJ2-5; 12 positions match TRBD2. V lost 4 bases, J lost 3 bases, and 3 bases stayed unmatched. The CDR3 contains 15 residues. Germline CDR1 KGHSH, CDR2 LQKENI. Written as DNA, the CDR3 is TGTGCCAGCTCACTCAGGACTAGCGGGGAAGAGACCCAGTACTTC. Translated: CASSLRTSGEETQYF.

Ten or more counts support this clonotype. The chain carries TRBV7-2 and TRBJ2-1; D uncertain. V was pared by 2 bases and J by 2 bases, with 10 bases between. The CDR3 totals 15 residues. Germline V gene sequence: CDR1 SGHTA, CDR2 FQGNSA. The CDR3 protein is CASSLRYPPYNEQFF. Written as DNA, the CDR3 is TGTGCCAGCAGCTTAAGGTACCCACCCTACAATGAGCAGTTCTTC.

This clonotype was detected many times. The chain employs TRBV18 and TRBJ1-1; D gene uncertain. Trimming left V 2 bases short and J 1 base short, with 11 bases between. CDR3 length: 15 residues. Germline V gene lookup returns CDR1 KGHSH and CDR2 LQKENI. In DNA, the CDR3 is TGTGCCAGCTCACCATTCATTTCAGAGAACACTGAAGCTTTCTTT. It specifies CASSPFISENTEAFF. Complete variable domain (other parts from reference TRBV18 and TRBJ1-1): NAGVMQNPRHLVRRRGQEARLRCSPMKGHSHVYWYRQLPEEGLKFMVYLQKENIIDESGMPKERFSAEFPKEGPSILRIQQVVRGDSAAYFCASSPFISENTEAFFGQGTRLTVV.

This clonotype was found many times. The chain joins TRBV10-3 to TRBJ2-5, with TRBD1 as a possible D gene (6 bases). The V end lost 4 bases, the J end lost 4 bases, and 10 bases lay between the germline ends. CDR1 is ENHRY and CDR2 is SYGVKD in the germline V gene. The CDR3 runs 13 residues. The CDR3 region is CAISGGRGETQYF. CDR3 nucleotides: TGTGCCATCAGTGGAGGCAGGGGAGAGACCCAGTACTTC.

V is TRBV7-2 and J is TRBJ2-3, with D perhaps matching TRBD2 (5 bases). Trimming stripped 0 bases from V and 6 bases from J, with 16 bases between. CDR1 is SGHTA and CDR2 is FQGNSA in the germline V gene. CDR3 size: 16 residues. CDR3 in DNA: TGTGCCAGCAGCTTAGCGCGGGCGCGAGGCAGGGATACGCAGTATTTT. Translated, it gives CASSLARARGRDTQYF.

This clonotype came up a few times. The chain links TRBV20-1 to TRBJ2-1, with 12 bases matching TRBD2. V lost 4 bases and J lost 4; bases outside the gene matches: 2. In germline, CDR1 is DFQATT, CDR2 SNEGSKA (reference sequence). The CDR3 sequence is 14 residues long. The CDR3 loop is CSATSGGAYNEQFF. In nucleotides, the CDR3 is TGCAGTGCTACTAGCGGGGGGGCTTACAATGAGCAGTTCTTC.

This clonotype was counted ten times or more. This chain joins TRBV7-3 and TRBJ1-6; perhaps TRBD1 as D (6 bases). Between the trimmed V and J ends, which lost 2 bases and 8 bases, there was a span of 13 bases. The CDR3 is 15 residues long. The germline gives CDR1 SGHTA, CDR2 FQGTGA. The CDR3 nucleotides are TGTGCCAGCAGCTTACTCGCCGGGGGCGATTCACCCCTCCACTTT. It yields the protein CASSLLAGGDSPLHF.

There are a few counts of this clonotype. The chain uses TRBV10-3 and TRBJ1-5, with TRBD1 matching 9 bases. This CDR3 contains 14 residues. V shed 10 bases, J shed 6 bases, and the junction held 10 bases outside the gene matches. Germline CDR1 ENHRY, CDR2 SYGVKD. The CDR3 region has the DNA TGTGCCACCAGGGGACAGGGATCAAGTCAGCCCCAGCATTTT. This encodes CATRGQGSSQPQHF.

This clonotype was seen repeatedly, ten times or more. This chain uses TRBV24-1 with TRBJ2-1; maybe TRBD2 (6 bases). CDR1 is KGHDR and CDR2 is SFDVKD in the germline V gene. CDR3 length equals 13 residues. Trimming removed 10 bases at V and 5 bases at J, with 14 bases between. In DNA form, the CDR3 reads TGTGCCACTGGAGGGACTGTCGACAATGAGCAGTTCTTC. Its protein product is CATGGTVDNEQFF.

Only a few counts were recorded for this clonotype. This may be a read error: a much more frequent sequence differs by one nucleotide. The rearrangement links TRBV7-9 to TRBJ1-2, with 8 bases identical to TRBD1. The germline CDR1 and CDR2 sequences are SEHNR and FQNEAQ (reference sequence). The length of the CDR3 is 13 residues. The CDR3 loop reads CAGSSTGDGGYTF. The CDR3 nucleotides are TGTGCCGGCAGTTCGACAGGGGACGGAGGCTACACCTTC.

This clonotype was recorded a few times. The CDR3, as DNA: TGTGCCAGCAGCTTAGCTGGGACCACAGGGAACGCTTTCTTT. This translates into CASSLAGTTGNAFF. The J gene is TRBJ1-1, the V gene TRBV7-9, with TRBD1 as a possible D gene (6 bases). The CDR3 runs to 14 residues. Germline assignment: CDR1 SEHNR and CDR2 FQNEAQ (reference sequence). V lost 0 bases and J lost 11, with 16 bases in between.

This clonotype was observed a few times. The J gene is TRBJ2-5, the V gene TRBV6-1, with 16 nucleotides matching TRBD2. The V segment lost 3 bases and the J segment 3 bases; nucleotides outside the gene matches: 4. Per germline, CDR1 MNHNS and CDR2 SASEGT. The CDR3 extends over 17 amino acids. The CDR3 loop is CASSDPGLAGGEETQYF. The CDR3 DNA is TGTGCCAGCAGTGACCCGGGACTAGCGGGGGGGGAAGAGACCCAGTACTTC.

This clonotype was detected ten times or more. This chain connects TRBV7-2 to TRBJ2-2; a weak D match, TRBD2 (6 bases). Germline CDR1 SGHTA, CDR2 FQGNSA. The CDR3 totals 14 residues. V was cut by 3 bases and J by 7 bases, with 12 bases left in between. Here the CDR3 reads CASSFGTRFGELFF. CDR3 DNA sequence: TGTGCCAGCAGCTTCGGGACTCGCTTCGGGGAGCTGTTTTTT.

This clonotype has ten or more counts. V is TRBV5-1 and J is TRBJ2-5, with 7 positions matching TRBD2. The junction had 3 bases not matched to a gene; V was cut back by 0 bases and J by 1 base. The CDR3 length is 15 residues. From germline, CDR1 is SGHRS and CDR2 YFSETQ. The CDR3 nucleotides read TGCGCCAGCAGCTTGGCGGGGGGATCCCAAGAGACCCAGTACTTC. This gives the protein CASSLAGGSQETQYF.

This clonotype came up a few times. V gene TRBV7-2 combines with J gene TRBJ2-3; 8 positions agree with TRBD2. V lost 1 base to trimming and J lost 5 bases; unmatched junction nucleotides: 8. There are 16 residues in the CDR3. Germline CDR1 SGHTA, CDR2 FQGNSA. This CDR3 is CASSLGPGGARDTQYF. CDR3 nucleotide sequence: TGTGCCAGCAGCTTAGGGCCCGGGGGGGCGAGAGATACGCAGTATTTT.

The gene calls are TRBV12-5 and TRBJ1-5, with no clear D. Germline CDR1 reads LGHNT; CDR2 reads FRNRAP. Trimming pared 0 bases from V and 2 bases from J, leaving 14 bases between. CDR3 length: 17 residues. The CDR3 DNA follows: TGTGCTAGTGGTTTGGTACTAGGTTCCGGGGGCAATCAGCCCCAGCATTTT. The encoded protein is CASGLVLGSGGNQPQHF.

The rearrangement uses TRBV6-4 and TRBJ1-1, with D unresolved. Between the trimmed V and J ends, which lost 4 bases and 4 bases, there was a span of 10 bases. Germline V gives CDR1 MRHNA, CDR2 SNTAGT. CDR3 length: 13 amino acids. The CDR3 spells CASSVEEGTEAFF. For the CDR3, the DNA is TGTGCCAGCAGTGTGGAGGAAGGCACTGAAGCTTTCTTT.

The J gene is TRBJ2-2, the V gene TRBV7-9; D possibly corresponds to TRBD1 (6 bases). Trimming took off 5 bases at V and 5 bases at J, with 12 bases between the two ends. This CDR3 has 14 amino acids. Germline V lookup: CDR1 SEHNR, CDR2 FQNEAQ (reference sequence). This CDR3 reads CASSTTGMTGELFF. Written as DNA, the CDR3 is TGTGCCAGCAGCACCACAGGGATGACCGGGGAGCTGTTTTTT.

This clonotype was seen ten or more times. The genes are TRBV12-3 or TRBV12-4 and TRBJ1-6; D gene unclear. The CDR3 extends over 15 amino acids. Between the trimmed V and J ends, which lost 3 bases and 6 bases, there was a span of 12 bases. The CDR3 coding sequence is TGTGCCAGCAGTTTCGGTGTAGTCGTTAATTCACCCCTCCACTTT. Translating gives CASSFGVVVNSPLHF.

DNA for the CDR3: TGCAGTGCTTTCGGACAGGAGACAGATACGCAGTATTTT. Translation: CSAFGQETDTQYF. The chain recombines TRBV20-1 with TRBJ2-3; TRBD1 aligns across 7 bases. The CDR3 is 13 amino acids. V was clipped by 5 bases and J by 3 bases; unmatched bases: 5. The germline V gene encodes CDR1 DFQATT and CDR2 SNEGSKA (reference sequence).

Ten or more counts support this clonotype. This chain joins TRBV7-2 and TRBJ2-1; no firm D call. Trimming took 5 bases from V and 0 from J, leaving 11 bases between them. This CDR3 comprises 15 residues. Germline V lookup: CDR1 SGHTA, CDR2 FQGNSA. The CDR3: CASSPKRNSYNEQFF. The CDR3 DNA reads as TGTGCCAGCAGCCCCAAGCGTAACTCCTACAATGAGCAGTTCTTC.

In its sample, this clonotype was seen many times. The chain has TRBV6-6 and TRBJ1-3; 8 bases are a match to TRBD1. The CDR3 has 15 residues. In germline, CDR1 is MNHNY, CDR2 SVGAGI (reference sequence). J lost 4 bases, V lost 6 bases, and 8 bases had no gene match. The CDR3 reads CASSPVQGDGNTIYF. For the CDR3, the DNA is TGTGCCAGCAGCCCGGTACAGGGGGACGGAAACACCATATATTTT.

This clonotype was seen a few times. V and J are TRBV20-1 and TRBJ2-2; no reliable D call. This CDR3 region has 12 residues. Trimming left V 5 bases short and J 1 base short, with 5 bases between. Germline V gene sequence: CDR1 DFQATT, CDR2 SNEGSKA (reference sequence). In nucleotides, the CDR3 is TGCAGTGCTCCAGAGAACACCGGGGAGCTGTTTTTT. Translation: CSAPENTGELFF.

There are many counts of this clonotype. CDR3 in amino acids: CAISESGQPYGYTF. CDR3 in DNA: TGTGCCATCAGTGAGTCGGGACAGCCCTATGGCTACACCTTC. The chain links TRBV10-3 to TRBJ1-2; 7 nucleotides align to TRBD1. CDR1 is ENHRY and CDR2 is SYGVKD in the germline V gene. The CDR3 runs 14 residues. V trimming: 0 bases; J trimming: 4 bases; junction bases outside the gene matches: 2.